This T cell receptor (beta chain) stems from a study of STAT5B mutations in CD4+ large granular lymphocyte leukemia. General study findings and limits: Compared with healthy controls (2/35), patient top clones favored TRBV06 (8/27). Over 20% of private leukemic clonotypes occurred rarely in other patients' non-leukemic repertoires. CD4-sorted patient repertoires seemed more clonal than healthy CD4+ repertoires.

The CDR3 runs to 14 residues. The germline V and J ends were trimmed by 3 bases and 0 bases, with 8 bases remaining between them. CDR1 and CDR2 from the germline V gene are SGHTA and FQGNSA. This table comes from immunoSEQ multiplex PCR, and its TCRdb copy is limited to in-frame clones, with some not included. The data hold 25,000 to 35,000 clones, with around two thirds observed a single time. Concerning this clone itself: Its antigen is unknown.

The gene calls are TRBV7-2 and TRBJ2-5; D unclear. The sequenced sample was CD4+ T cells from blood buffy coats. This receptor was identified in a human donor in good health. CDR3 bases: TGTGCCAGCAGCTTTCCGGGTAACCAAGAGACCCAGTACTTC. This sequence encodes CASSFPGNQETQYF.